The 21 T cell receptor beta chains listed next were all sequenced from one sample in a study of regulatory T cells in long-lasting Graves disease. Time point in this sample: newly diagnosed GD, antithyroid drugs for less than 3 months. PBMC RNA served as the TCR library source. For TCR beta, libraries came from iRepertoire HTBI primers and Arm-PCR of CDR3 regions. TCRdb processed the multiplex PCR reads anew with MiXCR; each CDR3 protein has one entry. The sample shows 500,000 to 700,000 distinct CDR3 sequences, under 20% of them seen only once. The data also belong to a second study, concerning T cells in Graves' hyperthyroidism and ophthalmopathy.

The sample consisted of peripheral blood mononuclear cells (PBMCs), taken at new diagnosis, from a patient treated with antithyroid drugs. The source of these receptors is a woman aged 25 to 39 with Graves disease.

The sample holds a few counts of this clonotype. The chain uses TRBV18 and TRBJ1-4; possibly TRBD1 for D (6 bases). V was pared by 1 base and J by 5 bases, with 11 bases between. Germline CDR1 reads KGHSH; CDR2 reads LQKENI. This CDR3 comprises 15 residues. The CDR3 coding sequence is TGTGCCAGCTCACCACTAGGACAGACGAATGAAAAACTGTTTTTT. The encoded protein is CASSPLGQTNEKLFF.

There are many counts of this clonotype. The chain joins TRBV28 to TRBJ2-7, with 11 bases lining up with TRBD2. CDR1 is MDHEN and CDR2 is SYDVKM in the germline V gene. J lost 0 bases, V lost 5 bases, and 3 bases had no gene match. The CDR3 contains 15 residues. The chain's CDR3 is CASSRLAGISYEQYF. The CDR3 nucleotides read TGTGCCAGCAGTCGACTAGCGGGAATCTCCTACGAGCAGTACTTC.

This clonotype was counted a few times. This rearrangement joins TRBV18 to TRBJ2-7; 9 bases align to TRBD1. V shed 5 bases, J shed 1 base, and the junction held 9 bases outside the gene matches. Germline assignment: CDR1 KGHSH and CDR2 LQKENI. This CDR3 contains 16 residues. The CDR3 DNA sequence: TGTGCCAGCTCAAAGACAGGGGGTCCTTATTCCTACGAGCAGTACTTC. It codes for CASSKTGGPYSYEQYF.

This clonotype was seen a handful of times. The genes are TRBV7-3 and TRBJ2-3, with TRBD2 matching over 9 bases. The CDR3 is made up of 16 amino acids. In germline, CDR1 is SGHTA, CDR2 FQGTGA. Losses at the gene ends were 2 bases for V and 3 bases for J; bases not matched to a gene: 6. This CDR3 is CASSLRPSGTTDTQYF. The CDR3 region has the DNA TGTGCCAGCAGCTTACGGCCTAGCGGGACGACAGATACGCAGTATTTT.

The table lists this clonotype with many counts. The gene calls are TRBV9 and TRBJ1-2, with a weak D call TRBD1 (6 bases). Germline CDR1 reads SGDLS; CDR2 reads YYNGEE. V shed 4 bases and J shed 6 bases, with 19 bases lying between them. This CDR3 comprises 15 residues. The CDR3 DNA is TGTGCCAGCAGCCCCCGCCCGACAGGAAGAAATGGCTACACCTTC. Its protein product is CASSPRPTGRNGYTF. Variable domain in full (rest from reference TRBV9 and TRBJ1-2): DSGVTQTPKHLITATGQRVTLRCSPRSGDLSVYWYQQSLDQGLQFLIQYYNGEERAKGNILERFSAQQFPDLHSELNLSSLELGDSALYFCASSPRPTGRNGYTFGSGTRLTVV.

The chain joins TRBV15 to TRBJ2-1; D gene uncertain. CDR3 length: 14 amino acids. The germline V and J ends were trimmed by 5 bases and 7 bases, with 15 bases remaining between them. The germline V gene has CDR1 LNHNV and CDR2 YYDKDF (reference sequence). The CDR3 loop reads CATSPPLSINEQFF. CDR3 DNA: TGTGCCACCAGCCCACCCCTCTCCATAAATGAGCAGTTCTTC.

The V and J genes are TRBV27 and TRBJ1-6, with a possible D match to TRBD1 (5 bases). Looked up from germline, CDR1 is MNHEY and CDR2 is SMNVEV (reference sequence). The CDR3 is made up of 16 amino acids. V lost 1 base and J lost 3, with 10 bases in between. Written as DNA, the CDR3 is TGTGCCAGCAGTTTATTGGGGCAGGGCTATAATTCACCCCTCCACTTT. Residues: CASSLLGQGYNSPLHF.

This clonotype occurred many times. The rearrangement links TRBV30 to TRBJ1-1; D not resolved. The germline V gene has CDR1 GTSNPN and CDR2 SVGIG (reference sequence). Trimming took 5 bases from V and 3 from J, leaving 4 bases between them. The CDR3 length is 10 residues. CDR3 sequence (DNA): TGTGCCTGGTACCACACTGAAGCTTTCTTT. Encoded protein: CAWYHTEAFF.

At least ten counts were recorded for this clonotype. The chain is built from TRBV5-1 and TRBJ2-1; perhaps TRBD2 as D (6 bases). V dropped 0 bases and J dropped 8 bases, with 12 bases sitting between them. CDR3 length: 14 amino acids. Germline V gene lookup returns CDR1 SGHRS and CDR2 YFSETQ. As DNA, the CDR3 is TGCGCCAGCAGCTTGGTTTCTAGCGTAGATGAGCAGTTCTTC. Its translation is CASSLVSSVDEQFF.

This clonotype has at least ten counts. This chain uses TRBV28 with TRBJ2-7; 10 bases map to TRBD2. The CDR3 consists of 15 residues. Per germline, CDR1 MDHEN and CDR2 SYDVKM. Trimming took 7 bases from V and 7 from J; bases not matched to a gene: 13. The DNA for the CDR3 is TGTGCCAGCACCTCAAGCGGGGGGGGTCATGAAGAGCAGTACTTC. Translation: CASTSSGGGHEEQYF.

This clonotype was recorded many times. The gene calls are TRBV15 and TRBJ2-1; TRBD2 agrees at 13 bases. Germline values: CDR1 LNHNV, CDR2 YYDKDF (reference sequence). Trimming at V came to 10 bases and at J to 6 bases, leaving 6 bases not matched to a gene. The CDR3 consists of 14 residues. CDR3 protein: CAKRTSGRVNEQFF. The CDR3 DNA is TGTGCCAAGAGGACTAGCGGGAGAGTCAATGAGCAGTTCTTC.

This clonotype was counted many times. The J gene is TRBJ2-6, the V gene TRBV28, with a possible D match to TRBD1 (5 bases). In germline, CDR1 is MDHEN, CDR2 SYDVKM. The CDR3 contains 16 residues. V was clipped by 3 bases and J by 2 bases, with 11 bases between them. For the CDR3, the DNA is TGTGCCAGCAGTTTGGTTCAGGGCGCTGGGGCCAACGTCCTGACTTTC. Translated: CASSLVQGAGANVLTF.

This clonotype was counted many times. The chain couples TRBV12-5 to TRBJ1-1, with 9 bases aligning to TRBD1. Trimming at V came to 5 bases and at J to 1 base, leaving 11 bases not matched to a gene. CDR1 LGHNT and CDR2 FRNRAP come from the germline V gene. This CDR3 contains 17 residues. CDR3: CASGPPGTGPQNTEAFF. The CDR3 DNA is TGTGCTAGTGGTCCGCCAGGGACAGGGCCCCAGAACACTGAAGCTTTCTTT.

CDR3 sequence: CASSEQRGFGYEQYF. In DNA form, the CDR3 reads TGTGCCAGCAGTGAACAAAGGGGGTTCGGGTACGAGCAGTACTTC. The V and J genes are TRBV6-1 and TRBJ2-7; tentatively, D is TRBD1 (6 bases). CDR3 length: 15 residues. Germline V CDR1 and CDR2: MNHNS, SASEGT. V lost 2 bases and J lost 4, with 15 bases in between.

This clonotype was seen repeatedly, ten times or more. The genes are TRBV27 and TRBJ2-4; maybe TRBD2 (6 bases). The germline gives CDR1 MNHEY, CDR2 SMNVEV (reference sequence). V dropped 5 bases and J dropped 0 bases, with 20 bases sitting between them. The CDR3 spans 18 residues. The CDR3 DNA is TGTGCCAGCAGTCCCCCCCTCCGGGACTCTCTAGCCAAAAACATTCAGTACTTC. It yields the protein CASSPPLRDSLAKNIQYF.

The chain is built from TRBV11-1 and TRBJ2-1, with D uncertain. The germline V gene has CDR1 SGHAT and CDR2 FQDESV (reference sequence). The CDR3 totals 13 residues. Trimming cost V 2 bases and J 4 bases, with 6 bases left between them. The CDR3 loop reads CASSLRPYNEQFF. For the CDR3, the DNA is TGTGCCAGCAGCTTAAGACCTTACAATGAGCAGTTCTTC. The whole variable domain, filled in from reference TRBV11-1 and TRBJ2-1, reads EAEVAQSPRYKITEKSQAVAFWCDPISGHATLYWYRQILGQGPELLVQFQDESVVDDSQLPKDRFSAERLKGVDSTLKIQPAELGDSAMYLCASSLRPYNEQFFGPGTRLTVL.

This clonotype came up many times. The germline gene is not matched at one end of the junction; a read error may be the cause. In nucleotides, the CDR3 is TGCAGTGCTAGAGATCGGGGGGGCAACCAGCCCCAGCATTTT. Translating gives CSARDRGGNQPQHF. The chain is built from TRBV20-1 and TRBJ1-5, with TRBD1 as a possible D gene (6 bases). The CDR3 has 14 amino acids. Germline values: CDR1 DFQATT, CDR2 SNEGSKA (reference sequence).

The chain carries TRBV5-1 and TRBJ2-6; 11 bases are shared with TRBD2. The length of the CDR3 is 18 residues. The junction had 2 bases not matched to a gene; V was cut back by 0 bases and J by 0 bases. CDR1 is SGHRS, CDR2 YFSETQ, per germline. The CDR3 bases are TGCGCCAGCAGCTTGGAGACTAGCGGGGCCTCTGGGGCCAACGTCCTGACTTTC. Translating it yields CASSLETSGASGANVLTF.

This clonotype showed up many times. This chain links TRBV18 with TRBJ1-1, with D unresolved. The CDR3 extends over 15 amino acids. CDR1 and CDR2 from the germline V gene are KGHSH and LQKENI. The germline V and J ends were trimmed by 4 bases and 0 bases, with 12 bases remaining between them. DNA for the CDR3: TGTGCCAGCTCACAAAGCAGACAAATGAACACTGAAGCTTTCTTT. Its protein product is CASSQSRQMNTEAFF.

This clonotype was detected many times. V and J are TRBV6-5 and TRBJ1-5; D not resolved. The CDR3 is 16 amino acids. Trimming removed 0 bases at V and 1 base at J, with 10 bases between. Looked up from germline, CDR1 is MNHEY and CDR2 is SVGAGI. The CDR3 region has the DNA TGTGCCAGCAGTTACTCAGACTCATTAAGCAATCAGCCCCAGCATTTT. This translates into CASSYSDSLSNQPQHF.

The rearrangement joins TRBV3-1 to TRBJ2-3; D remains unclear. The CDR3 totals 13 residues. Germline V lookup: CDR1 LGHDT, CDR2 YNNKEL (reference sequence). Trimming took off 6 bases at V and 6 bases at J, with 13 bases between the two ends. CDR3 in DNA: TGTGCCAGCAGTCTTCAAGTTGTGGATACGCAGTATTTT. Amino acids: CASSLQVVDTQYF.